The 17 T cell receptor beta chains presented below share a single source sample, sequenced in a study of T-cell reconstitution after alpha-beta-depleted transplantation in children. Preparing the TCRbeta library involved the use of unique molecular identifiers. In TCRdb, the PCR reads were re-called with MiXCR into one record per CDR3 protein. Of about 540,000 distinct CDR3 sequences listed, over 25% are singletons. The specimen comprised PBMCs, sampled before TCRalphabeta/CD19-depleted stem cell transplant. These receptor sequences come from a boy younger than two with Wiskott-Aldrich syndrome, due to receive a stem cell transplant.

This clonotype has just a few counts. J is TRBJ2-3 and V is TRBV10-3, with 9 bases aligning to TRBD1. The CDR3 is 17 amino acids. With V trimmed by 4 bases and J by 3 bases, 11 bases remained unmatched. The germline V gene encodes CDR1 ENHRY and CDR2 SYGVKD. CDR3 nucleotides: TGTGCCATCAGTGGCCCGAACCGGGACAGGGAAACAGATACGCAGTATTTT. Protein: CAISGPNRDRETDTQYF.

The rearrangement joins TRBV12-3 or TRBV12-4 to TRBJ2-1, with D unresolved. Deletions cut 5 bases from V and 5 bases from J, with 13 bases between. The CDR3 length is 14 residues. The CDR3 sequence is CASSRSATNNEQFF. DNA for the CDR3: TGTGCCAGCAGTCGGAGCGCCACCAACAATGAGCAGTTCTTC.

This chain uses TRBV10-3 with TRBJ2-7, with TRBD2 identical over 7 bases. CDR3 length: 13 amino acids. Germline CDR1 ENHRY, CDR2 SYGVKD. V was pared by 5 bases and J by 5 bases, with 6 bases of the junction left unmatched. CDR3: CAISLAGAHEQYF. The CDR3 DNA reads TGTGCCATCAGTCTTGCGGGAGCCCACGAGCAGTACTTC.

The chain has TRBV20-1 and TRBJ2-3; TRBD2 matches 9 bases. CDR1 DFQATT and CDR2 SNEGSKA come from the germline V gene (reference sequence). The CDR3 extends over 15 amino acids. J lost 7 bases, V lost 3 bases, and 11 bases had no gene match. CDR3 nucleotides: TGCAGTGCTAGTCCGTTCGAGCGGGAGGTAAATACGCAGTATTTT. Translation gives CSASPFEREVNTQYF.

This clonotype was recorded a few times. The V gene is TRBV5-1, the J gene TRBJ2-1, with TRBD2 matching 8 bases. Germline trimming cut 0 bases from V and 5 bases from J; bases unmatched to any gene: 7. The CDR3 is 16 residues long. Germline CDR1 SGHRS, CDR2 YFSETQ. The CDR3 sequence: CASSLETGGLNNEQFF. The CDR3 nucleotides read TGCGCCAGCAGCTTGGAGACGGGAGGGTTAAACAATGAGCAGTTCTTC.

The table lists this clonotype with a few counts. The chain combines TRBV4-1 with TRBJ1-6, with 8 bases fitting TRBD1. The CDR3 is 16 residues long. Germline V gives CDR1 MGHRA, CDR2 YSYEKL. The junction had 8 bases not matched to a gene; V was cut back by 1 base and J by 9 bases. CDR3 sequence reads: CASSQVRQGALSPLHF. CDR3 sequence (DNA): TGCGCCAGCAGCCAAGTGCGGCAGGGGGCGCTTTCACCCCTCCACTTT.

This clonotype was detected only a few times. The V and J genes are TRBV6-5 and TRBJ2-6; tentatively, D is TRBD2 (6 bases). The CDR3 sequence is 14 residues long. The germline gives CDR1 MNHEY, CDR2 SVGAGI. Between the trimmed V and J ends, which lost 2 bases and 4 bases, there was a span of 6 bases. The CDR3 is CASSYREGANVLTF. The CDR3 region has the DNA TGTGCCAGCAGTTACCGGGAGGGGGCCAACGTCCTGACTTTC.

The chain combines TRBV5-1 with TRBJ2-1; 10 bases map to TRBD2. With V trimmed by 0 bases and J by 8 bases, 5 bases remained unmatched. The CDR3 is made up of 15 amino acids. Germline CDR1 SGHRS, CDR2 YFSETQ. The CDR3 region has the DNA TGCGCCAGCAGCTTGGGGACTAGCGGATTCGATGAGCAGTTCTTC. Protein: CASSLGTSGFDEQFF.

This chain uses TRBV7-2 with TRBJ2-1; TRBD2 matches at 7 bases. The CDR3 sequence is 15 residues long. Germline V lookup: CDR1 SGHTA, CDR2 FQGNSA. The ends lost 7 bases at V and 5 bases at J; junction bases unmatched: 11. The CDR3 DNA reads as TGTGCCAGCACCCAAGCGGGACTCGCCGACAATGAGCAGTTCTTC. Protein sequence: CASTQAGLADNEQFF.

The table lists this clonotype with a count of one. The CDR3 reads CASTVLGGAGELFF. The CDR3, as DNA: TGTGCCAGCACCGTCCTCGGCGGAGCCGGGGAGCTGTTTTTT. This chain joins TRBV12-3 or TRBV12-4 and TRBJ2-2; no clear D. V lost 7 bases, J lost 6 bases, and 15 bases lay in between. The CDR3 extends over 14 amino acids.

The chain is built from TRBV20-1 and TRBJ2-1, with D unclear. V was shortened by 0 bases and J by 0 bases, with 6 bases between the two germline ends. CDR3 size: 14 residues. Germline-derived CDR1 and CDR2 are DFQATT and SNEGSKA (reference sequence). CDR3 in amino acids: CSAREPSSYNEQFF. The DNA for the CDR3 is TGCAGTGCTAGAGAGCCGAGCTCCTACAATGAGCAGTTCTTC.

This chain joins TRBV6-5 and TRBJ2-1, with 12 bases fitting TRBD2. The CDR3 contains 17 residues. Germline CDR1 and CDR2: MNHEY and SVGAGI. V lost 0 bases, J lost 12 bases, and 12 bases stayed unmatched. The CDR3 spells CASSYSEPSGRASGQFF. In DNA, the CDR3 is TGTGCCAGCAGTTACTCTGAGCCTAGCGGGAGGGCCTCGGGGCAGTTCTTC.

The chain uses TRBV20-1 and TRBJ2-1; D not certain. This CDR3 region has 13 residues. V was pared by 6 bases and J by 8 bases, with 17 bases between. The germline V gene has CDR1 DFQATT and CDR2 SNEGSKA (reference sequence). CDR3 bases: TGCAGTGCCCGTCGTGGGCACCGGGATGAGCAGTTCTTC. It codes for CSARRGHRDEQFF.

There are a few counts of this clonotype. The rearrangement uses TRBV27 and TRBJ1-2; D unresolved. V was cut by 2 bases and J by 2 bases, with 12 bases left in between. The CDR3 runs to 15 residues. CDR1 is MNHEY and CDR2 is SMNVEV in the germline V gene (reference sequence). CDR3 bases: TGTGCCAGCAGTTTAATCGGGCTTGGGAACTATGGCTACACCTTC. Protein sequence: CASSLIGLGNYGYTF.

The chain employs TRBV24-1 and TRBJ2-1; D may be TRBD1 (5 bases). V lost 5 bases, J lost 9 bases, and 10 bases lay in between. There are 12 residues in the CDR3. Germline lookup yields CDR1 KGHDR and CDR2 SFDVKD. CDR3 sequence (DNA): TGTGCCACCAGTGTTAGGGGCGGTGAGCAGTTCTTC. It codes for CATSVRGGEQFF.

This clonotype was detected a few times. The chain couples TRBV7-9 to TRBJ2-1; 8 nucleotides align to TRBD2. Germline V gives CDR1 SEHNR, CDR2 FQNEAQ (reference sequence). The CDR3 totals 17 residues. Germline trimming cut 4 bases from V and 10 bases from J; bases unmatched to any gene: 18. The CDR3 DNA is TGTGCCAGCAGCTCCCCTAAGGGACTAGAGGGGGTGAGCGAGCAGTTCTTC. Its protein is CASSSPKGLEGVSEQFF.

Concerning this clonotype: One end of the junction fails to match germline, which may point to a read error. The gene calls are TRBV3-1 and TRBJ2-1; D gene unclear. Germline V lookup: CDR1 LGHDT, CDR2 YNNKEL (reference sequence). The CDR3 contains 15 residues. This CDR3 reads CATSQTAEVKNEQFF. The CDR3, as DNA: TGTGCCACCAGCCAAACCGCAGAGGTTAAGAATGAGCAGTTCTTC.